A single sample gave rise to the 9 T cell receptor beta chains below, sequenced in a study of control samples from healthy donors and cancer patients. Using immunoSEQ multiplex PCR, the repertoire was profiled, and TCRdb retains in-frame clones only, with some absent. In the table there are 170,000 or so clones, around 90% of which are singletons. What was sequenced was blood. These receptors originate from a woman between 50 and 59 years old in good health.

V usage is TRBV28 and J usage is TRBJ1-2; D might be TRBD1 (5 bases). Trimming shortened V by 7 bases and J by 6 bases, and 9 bases separated the two germline ends. This CDR3 has 11 residues. The germline V gene has CDR1 MDHEN and CDR2 SYDVKM. CDR3 sequence (DNA): TGTGCCAGCAAACCGGGGGATGGCTACACCTTC. It yields the protein CASKPGDGYTF.

V usage is TRBV9 and J usage is TRBJ2-5; TRBD2 might be the D (6 bases). Per the germline V gene, CDR1 is SGDLS and CDR2 is YYNGEE. V dropped 4 bases and J dropped 5 bases, with 15 bases sitting between them. The CDR3 runs to 14 residues. The CDR3 DNA follows: TGTGCCAGCAGCCCCCAAGCAGGGAGGGAGACCCAGTACTTC. As protein: CASSPQAGRETQYF.

The CDR3 bases are TGTGCCAGCAGCCTGGACAGGCTGTCTGGAAACACCATATATTTT. This gives the protein CASSLDRLSGNTIYF. This sequence joins TRBV7-8 and TRBJ1-3; TRBD1 matches 7 bases. With 5 bases clipped from V and 1 base from J, the junction kept 5 bases outside the gene matches. Germline V CDR1 and CDR2: SGHVS, FQNEAQ. This CDR3 has 15 residues.

V usage is TRBV28 and J usage is TRBJ1-3, with a weak D call TRBD1 (6 bases). The length of the CDR3 is 14 residues. CDR1 is MDHEN, CDR2 SYDVKM, per germline. Trimming removed 2 bases at V and 4 bases at J, with 9 bases between. The CDR3, as DNA: TGTGCCAGCAGTTTAACAGGGATGGGAAACACCATATATTTT. Translating it yields CASSLTGMGNTIYF.

The chain joins TRBV4-3 to TRBJ1-3; 8 nucleotides align to TRBD1. This CDR3 is built from 16 residues. The ends lost 4 bases at V and 3 bases at J; junction bases unmatched: 8. The germline V gene has CDR1 LGHNA and CDR2 YSLEER. The DNA of the CDR3 is TGCGCCAGCAGCCGAGAAACAGGGGGGGGTGGAAACACCATATATTTT. Its translation is CASSRETGGGGNTIYF.

The chain employs TRBV7-6 and TRBJ2-3, with TRBD2 identical over 13 bases. The germline V gene has CDR1 SGHVS and CDR2 FNYEAQ. The ends lost 5 bases at V and 9 bases at J; junction bases unmatched: 8. This CDR3 is built from 15 residues. The CDR3 loop reads CASSPTSGRAGTQYF. The CDR3, as DNA: TGTGCCAGCAGCCCAACTAGCGGGAGGGCGGGGACGCAGTATTTT.

CDR3 in DNA: TGTGCCTGGAGCTCAATCAGGTCGAGGAGCACCATATATTTT. Translation: CAWSSIRSRSTIYF. This chain joins TRBV30 and TRBJ1-3; D gene unclear. This CDR3 has 14 residues. The germline CDR1 and CDR2 sequences are GTSNPN and SVGIG (reference sequence). The V end lost 3 bases, the J end lost 9 bases, and 18 bases lay between the germline ends.

The J gene is TRBJ2-6, the V gene TRBV30, with a possible D match to TRBD1 (5 bases). This CDR3 is built from 13 residues. Between the trimmed V and J ends, which lost 6 bases and 0 bases, there was a span of 6 bases. In germline, CDR1 is GTSNPN, CDR2 SVGIG (reference sequence). CDR3 coding DNA: TGTGCCTGCGACAGCTCTGGGGCCAACGTCCTGACTTTC. Residues: CACDSSGANVLTF.

Comments on this clone: In the same sample, other DNA sequences code for this CDR3. The J gene is TRBJ2-7, the V gene TRBV7-2, with D possibly TRBD1 on 5 matching bases. Trimming removed 1 base from V and 3 bases from J, with 22 bases in between. The CDR3 is 18 residues long. Germline CDR1 SGHTA, CDR2 FQGNSA. The DNA for the CDR3 is TGTGCCAGCAGCTTAGGATCCTATTTATGGCAGGGTAGCTACGAGCAGTACTTC. Amino acid sequence: CASSLGSYLWQGSYEQYF. Full variable domain (rest looked up from reference TRBV7-2 and TRBJ2-7): GAGVSQSPSNKVTEKGKDVELRCDPISGHTALYWYRQSLGQGLEFLIYFQGNSAPDKSGLPSDRFSAERTGGSVSTLTIQRTQQEDSAVYLCASSLGSYLWQGSYEQYFGPGTRLTVT.